Detailed here is one T cell receptor beta chain. The antigen is unknown. This sample was included in a study of response to subunit inactivated influenza vaccine. General study results and limits: Few new T cells, the authors suggested, are recruited by each seasonal influenza vaccination.

MiXCR was run by TCRdb on the RT-PCR reads, yielding one entry per CDR3 protein. The sample yields about 180,000 distinct CDR3 sequences, around 9.2% seen once. CDR3 length equals 15 residues. Trimming removed 2 bases at V and 4 bases at J, with 13 bases between. Looked up from germline, CDR1 is MNHEY and CDR2 is SMNVEV (reference sequence). The receptor was derived from a man aged 45-60 years who received an inactivated influenza vaccine. The V gene is TRBV27, the J gene TRBJ2-3; the D call may be TRBD1 or TRBD2 (5 bases each). This specimen consisted of non-naive T cells sorted from PBMCs, obtained on the day of vaccination. DNA of the CDR3: TGTGCCAGCAGTTTAGGGGCAGGGACCGCAGATACGCAGTATTTT. It translates to CASSLGAGTADTQYF.